These 8 T cell receptor beta chains were sequenced from one sample in a study of shared clonotypes between healthy human individuals. The naive CD8 fraction comprised CD45RO-negative cells positively selected for CCR7 and excluded terminally differentiated effector memory CD45RA+ cells. The table came from immunoSEQ multiplex PCR; TCRdb's copy has only in-frame clones and leaves some out. The sample lists about 2 million clones; about 94% were seen once. Sequenced: naive CD8+ T cells sorted from blood. These receptors all come from a man between 18 and 35 years old in good health.

This chain uses TRBV6-5 with TRBJ2-1, with 8 bases matching TRBD1. The CDR3 is 13 residues long. V trimming: 5 bases; J trimming: 5 bases; junction bases outside the gene matches: 2. Germline values: CDR1 MNHEY, CDR2 SVGAGI. CDR3 in DNA: TGTGCCAGCAGTGTGGACAGGGACAATGAGCAGTTCTTC. Its protein product is CASSVDRDNEQFF.

With regard to this clone: This same CDR3 is encoded by further DNA sequences in the sample. The genes are TRBV5-4 and TRBJ2-7; D might be TRBD1 (5 bases). V was cut by 3 bases and J by 3 bases, with 10 bases left in between. This CDR3 region has 13 residues. CDR1 is SGHNT and CDR2 is YYREEE in the germline V gene (reference sequence). CDR3 DNA: TGTGCCAGCAGCTGGGGTCAGGGCTACGAGCAGTACTTC. This encodes CASSWGQGYEQYF.

The genes are TRBV27 and TRBJ1-2; 8 bases line up with TRBD1. J lost 5 bases, V lost 7 bases, and 18 bases had no gene match. From germline, CDR1 is MNHEY and CDR2 SMNVEV (reference sequence). The CDR3 loop spans 17 amino acids. The CDR3 region is CASTPIPPRGRDYGYTF. The DNA of the CDR3 is TGTGCCAGCACCCCTATCCCCCCCAGGGGGCGCGATTATGGCTACACCTTC.

The chain uses TRBV27 and TRBJ2-5, with 12 nucleotides matching TRBD1. Germline values: CDR1 MNHEY, CDR2 SMNVEV (reference sequence). Trimming cost V 8 bases and J 4 bases; bases outside gene matches: 20. CDR3 length equals 19 residues. The CDR3 loop is CASALSAGTGGVWGETQYF. Here the CDR3 DNA reads TGTGCCAGCGCTCTGTCCGCCGGGACAGGGGGCGTTTGGGGAGAGACCCAGTACTTC.

This chain joins TRBV11-2 and TRBJ2-5; the match to TRBD1 covers 9 bases. The J segment lost 5 bases and the V segment lost 11 bases, leaving 6 bases of the junction unmatched. CDR1 SGHAT and CDR2 FQNNGV come from the germline V gene. CDR3 length: 12 amino acids. The chain's CDR3 is CAGQGMAETQYF. CDR3 nucleotide sequence: TGTGCCGGACAGGGGATGGCGGAGACCCAGTACTTC.

The V gene is TRBV4-1, the J gene TRBJ2-3, with 7 bases aligning to TRBD1. Germline assignment: CDR1 MGHRA and CDR2 YSYEKL. J lost 0 bases, V lost 2 bases, and 11 bases had no gene match. The CDR3 consists of 18 residues. The CDR3, as DNA: TGCGCCAGCAGCCAATTACTCTTCCCGGGACAGAGCACAGATACGCAGTATTTT. This translates into CASSQLLFPGQSTDTQYF.

The chain couples TRBV7-9 to TRBJ2-5; 8 positions match TRBD2. This CDR3 region has 15 residues. Looked up from germline, CDR1 is SEHNR and CDR2 is FQNEAQ (reference sequence). V dropped 7 bases and J dropped 4; count of bases not matched to a gene: 11. CDR3 amino acids: CASNRGSGSGETQYF. The CDR3 nucleotides read TGTGCCAGCAACCGAGGGAGCGGGAGCGGAGAGACCCAGTACTTC.

This sequence joins TRBV4-1 and TRBJ1-1; no clear D. From germline, CDR1 is MGHRA and CDR2 YSYEKL. The V gene lost 3 bases and the J gene lost 5 bases, with 13 bases spanning the gap. The CDR3 extends over 14 amino acids. The CDR3 nucleotides are TGCGCCAGCAGCCAGGACCCTCTGGGAACTGAAGCTTTCTTT. Translated, it gives CASSQDPLGTEAFF.